This TCR beta chain originates from a study of OX40 agonist ivuxolimab in advanced cancers. Study background: Ivuxolimab is an agonistic anti-OX40 (CD134) antibody, and patients were treated with it.

The CDR3 contains 14 residues. Trimming removed 0 bases from V and 3 bases from J, with 8 bases in between. Germline CDR1 reads MNHEY; CDR2 reads SMNVEV (reference sequence). Study observations and caveats: Low normalized T-cell clonal expansion was additionally recorded for some nonresponders. The study found that CD8+ T cells averaged more expanded clones than CD4+.

To note about this clone: The antigen is undetermined.

Some clones are missing from TCRdb's copy, which holds only in-frame ones; the method was immunoSEQ multiplex PCR. Of more than 45,000 clones in the sample, about 81% were seen once. The TCR sequence derives from an adult with an advanced solid tumor such as melanoma, head and neck, liver or kidney cancer. The rearrangement links TRBV27 to TRBJ2-5, with D possibly being TRBD1 (6 bases). The source was CD4+ or CD8+ T cells sorted from blood, collected in a trial of the OX40 agonist ivuxolimab. CDR3 nucleotides: TGTGCCAGCAGTTTATCACACAGGGAAGAGACCCAGTACTTC. Protein sequence: CASSLSHREETQYF.